The TCR beta chain described here comes from a study of cytomegalovirus exposure and HLA in healthy donors (dated by TCRdb to the late 2010s). Regarding the study in general: An earlier analysis of several hundred of the donors reported approximately 300 Gb of sequence data and more than 90 million unique TCR beta sequences from about 200 million T cells. Roughly 300 gigabases of sequencing data and some 85 million unique TCR sequences were included in an early release covering several hundred HLA-typed donors. Among the roughly 410 genotyped donors, 81% belonged to the genetic ancestry cluster associated with self-reported Caucasian donors. The study aimed to test whether signatures of past pathogen exposure could be identified by cataloging public T cell receptors. The study used immunosequencing to profile the T cell repertoires of some 600 subjects and linked those repertoires to cytomegalovirus serostatus. In addition to the first cohort of hundreds of subjects, a separate validation cohort of under 150 different subjects was used. The study combined high-throughput TCR immunosequencing, statistical association of individual TCRs with disease status, and machine learning to predict cytomegalovirus infection status. A later analysis re-examined previously published TCR beta repertoires from more than 550 donors and added high-resolution HLA genotyping to investigate patterns of TCR occurrence. The later analysis used no new phenotypic data to find candidate immune exposures, relying instead on TCR beta sequences and their occurrence across donors. To decide whether each TCR beta V gene segment behaved as functional or pseudogenic, an earlier analysis of approximately 590 of the donors relied on high-throughput TCR beta sequencing. Donor age, sex, ethnicity and CMV serostatus were compiled together with the repertoire data. In a later genetic analysis, genome-wide SNP genotypes for about 65% of the 666 donors were used, and that subset was treated as a discovery cohort. All discovery cohort repertoires had been generated using a single sequencing platform. HLA typing covered class I and class II loci at four-digit resolution. Typing coverage differed by locus: A, B, C, DRB1 and DQB1 were typed in roughly 620-640 donors, DQA1 in 500 to 550, DPA1 in around 610, and DPB1 in approximately 450. Four or five DR-DQ haplotypes were treated as single units for association and clustering because of strong linkage in the cohort. Among roughly 400 genotyped donors of the cohort, an average of approximately 220,000 unique TCR beta nucleotide sequences was sequenced per donor, of which 15% to 20% were non-productive. General conclusions and limits of the study: In both the original and validation cohorts, the classifier was reported to diagnose cytomegalovirus status with high specificity and sensitivity. In vitro tests confirmed that a few of the cytomegalovirus-associated TCR beta chains recognize cytomegalovirus antigens. According to a later analysis, parvovirus B19, influenza, CMV and Epstein-Barr virus appeared linked to several top co-occurrence clusters. Sequencing depth was assumed to be roughly uniform across donors in the presence/absence analyses, though that assumption may not hold. The authors suggested that the approach could potentially be generalized to other disease states and immunological phenotypes. While some public TCRs were present in many individuals, most TCR sequences turned up only very rarely across donors. About 17 rarely observed V segments, including chromosome 9 orphons, were excluded from the earlier analysis of several hundred of the donors because counts were too low. A later analysis associated roughly 17,000 TCR beta sequences with specific HLA alleles at a false discovery rate of 0.05. According to a later analysis, most CMV-associated TCR beta chains appeared to be HLA-restricted, and the HLA associations seemed to be driven largely by CMV exposure. Because HLA typing was missing for some donors at each locus, association tests included only the typed subset. In an earlier analysis of around 600 of the donors, most TCR beta V segments appeared in productive rearrangements about 87% or about 30% of the time, broadly matching IMGT annotations. Assigning TCR associations to individual alleles was difficult when HLA alleles, especially DR and DQ, strongly co-occurred. The sequencing pipeline was judged likely to have produced a cluster of highly shared sequence variants as a technical artifact. In a later genetic analysis, fewer N-insertions in productive TCRs were reported among donors in an Asian-associated ancestry cluster than the roughly 640-donor mean. The study listed 164 TCR beta chains as associated with cytomegalovirus. In a later analysis, HLA-associated TCR beta chains showed more clonal expansion and lower generation probabilities than non-associated chains that were equally common. A further reported finding was that TCR beta sequences accurately predicted the HLA-A and HLA-B alleles for most subjects in the first cohort. The cohort was sequenced for TCR beta chains only, and without alpha or paired-chain data the features that could be detected were limited. Correlated functional status among segregating V segments might be attributable to linkage disequilibrium, but an unknown experimental factor could not be ruled out. In a later analysis, the rate of TCR association differed among HLA loci, with DRB1 alleles having the most associated TCRs and HLA-C alleles having the fewest. Immune exposure information for the cohort was limited to CMV serostatus. An association between a missense DCLRE1C variant and V-gene and J-gene trimming of TCR beta chains was found in a later genetic analysis and replicated in an independent cohort.

For this clone: Its antigen target is currently unknown. The record has no base qualities; no much larger clone is one base away.

The library was built by means of the immunoSEQ multiplex PCR assay. A mixture of 60 forward primers for TCR Vbeta segments and 13 reverse primers for TCR Jbeta segments was used in the multiplex PCR. A multiplex PCR assay on genomic DNA amplified the CDR3 region of rearranged TCR beta genes. The amplified TCR beta libraries were sequenced on the Illumina HiSeq System as 87-base-pair reads. The paper's processing steps were these. A later analysis tallied tens of millions of unique TCR beta chains across the 700 or so repertoires, and approximately 12 million of those chains were shared by two or more donors. Raw reads were error-corrected and collapsed into unique sequences by a nearest-neighbor algorithm in which closely related sequences were merged to remove PCR and sequencing errors. CDR3 sequences were aligned to IMGT reference sequences to assign V, D and J gene segments. For a sequence to be retained, at least a six-nucleotide match to both a V gene segment and a J gene segment was required. A rearrangement counted as productive if the CDR3 had no stop codons and remained in frame with V and J, and every other rearrangement counted as non-productive. CDR3 was defined according to IMGT convention as the region running from the second conserved V-encoded cysteine to the conserved J-encoded phenylalanine. The earlier analysis of about 610 of the donors excluded any sequence lacking an unambiguous match to a single V gene segment. An earlier analysis of approximately 590 of the donors called V segments functional above 56.7% productive rearrangements and segregating when the between-donor standard deviation exceeded 5%. A statistical classification framework was built to diagnose cytomegalovirus status from the catalog of TCR beta chain sequences. A later analysis assigned V and J genes by comparing TCR nucleotide sequences with IMGT/GENE-DB human TR gene sequences. The TCRdist pipeline was used in a later analysis to assign CDR3 sequences and most-parsimonious VDJ recombination scenarios. In a later analysis, every TCR beta chain was defined by the combination of its CDR3 amino acid sequence and its V-gene family, and reads without a unique V-gene family were dropped. To address suspected cross-contamination and a sequencing artifact, a later analysis removed around 600 highly shared, low-generation-probability nucleotide sequences. A later analysis calculated a clonal expansion index for each public chain from normalized within-repertoire ranks of inferred template counts. A later analysis computed generation probabilities with a VDJ recombination model fitted to out-of-frame rearrangements, and checked the results against IGoR. Hypergeometric tests were used in a later analysis to score TCR-TCR, TCR-HLA and TCR-CMV co-occurrence, with a repertoire-size bias correction applied to the TCR pairs. In a later analysis, false discovery rates were estimated by permuting HLA or CMV assignments 20 times. A later analysis grouped co-occurring TCRs with DBSCAN, adding TCRdist sequence similarity when clustering within HLA-allele-positive subsets. Co-occurrence clustering excluded repertoires with fewer than 30,000 or more than 120,000 public chains, plus five with anomalous nucleotide sharing. Entries here come from immuneACCESS through TCRdb and include only in-frame sequences with V and J called. Some clones fail to appear in such tables; in the studies checked, an unresolved V gene covers under half of the shortfall, and the cause of the remainder is unknown. The D gene and trimming were derived from the DNA, and the V and J assignments and clone size from that table. This sample lists 150,000 to 200,000 clones; 75% to 80% were detected once. The top ten constitute about 0.91% of the sample.

In total, 666 healthy bone marrow donors made up the cohort. At the time of sampling, all cohort members were nominally healthy, though unrecorded immune exposures were likely present. The donor tested CMV seropositive and was one of the 289 seropositive cohort members. Every donor gave a peripheral blood sample, and the peripheral blood mononuclear cells from that sample were used for TCR beta sequencing. Genomic DNA extraction from the blood cell samples was performed with the Qiagen DNeasy Blood Extraction Kit. Source material: PBMCs. The source of this sequence is a woman aged 50 to 65 in good health and CMV-seropositive.

CDR3 protein: CASTSVGQLLSGNTIYF. Here is the DNA: TGTGCCAGTACCTCAGTGGGACAGCTTCTCTCTGGAAACACCATATATTTT. In this chain, TRBV19 is recombined with TRBJ1-3; TRBD1 matches 7 bases in the middle. The CDR3 has 17 amino acids, counting the end cysteine and phenylalanine. The CDR3 DNA has 51 bases and is translated from base 1. Trimmed from V: 7 bases; trimmed from J: 0 bases; junction bases lacking a gene match: 12. CDR1 and CDR2 were assigned from the germline V gene (reference sequence) as LNHDA and SQIVND.